Sequencing of this T cell receptor (beta chain) was carried out in a study of shared clonotypes between healthy human individuals. Study-wide findings and caveats: When naive CD4 clonotypes were compared across a few donors, 4% to 6.5% were shared. Researchers sampled only blood; tissue repertoires likely differ.

The authors distributed each subset's genomic DNA evenly over several immunoSEQ plates. Assay used: immunoSEQ multiplex PCR; TCRdb lists only in-frame clones, some missing. The top ten clones hold 0.11% to 0.15% of a sample with 2.5 million or so clones, roughly nine tenths of them seen once. In the case of this clone: Its target is not known.

Per germline, CDR1 ENHRY and CDR2 SYGVKD. J lost 4 bases, V lost 10 bases, and 7 bases had no gene match. The CDR3 covers 13 residues. Healthy HIV-negative adults with no recent acute infections or vaccinations were recruited as donors. The clonotype was recovered from a man aged 18 to 35 in good health. The chain carries TRBV10-3 and TRBJ2-3; 8 nucleotides align to TRBD2. Specimen: naive CD4+ T cells sorted from blood. Regarding subset: CD45RA+ positively selected. The CDR3 loop is CATERGSSDTQYF. CDR3 in DNA: TGTGCCACCGAGCGGGGGTCCTCAGATACGCAGTATTTT.